A selection of T cell receptor beta chains follows, all from one sample in a study of graft-versus-host responses after intestinal transplantation. Method: immunoSEQ multiplex PCR; TCRdb's copy keeps in-frame clones and lacks some. This table has approximately 9,600 clones, 77% appearing once. The starting material was ileum tissue, obtained about 430 days after intestinal transplantation. The receptors originated from a human patient who received an intestinal transplant, so some T cells may come from the graft donor. The CDR3 runs from the conserved cysteine through the conserved F or W. D genes are given only for firm matches. Clone size, where shown, is once, few, many, or a class for clones that have expanded.

clone size,D gene,J gene,V gene,CDR3 DNA,CDR3 protein
once,NA,TRBJ1-4,TRBV9,TGTGCCAGCAGCGCTTGGGACACGACGAATGAAAAACTGTTTTTT,CASSAWDTTNEKLFF
once,TRBD1,TRBJ1-2,TRBV11-2,TGTGCCAGCAGCCCTAGTTACTGGACAGGGGGCATTGGCTACACCTTC,CASSPSYWTGGIGYTF
once,NA,TRBJ2-3,TRBV7-2,TGTGCCAGCAGCTTACCGGGCAGGAGTACAGATACGCAGTATTTT,CASSLPGRSTDTQYF
medium-sized,NA,TRBJ1-1,TRBV18,TGTGCCAGCTCAGCCGGAAGGGACACTGAAGCTTTCTTT,CASSAGRDTEAFF
NA,TRBD1,TRBJ1-3,TRBV27,TGTGCCAGCAGTTTCGGGACAGGGCCTGGAAACACCATATATTTT,CASSFGTGPGNTIYF
NA,NA,TRBJ2-7,TRBV5-1,TGCGCCAGCAGCTTGGTTTTCTCTATTGGGACACAGACCTACGAGCAGTACTTC,CASSLVFSIGTQTYEQYF
NA,NA,TRBJ2-5,TRBV20-1,TGCAGTGCTAGACACAGGGAGACCCAGTACTTC,CSARHRETQYF
NA,TRBD1,TRBJ1-6,TRBV7-3,TGTGCCAGCTCCCGGGACAGAAATAATTCACCCCTCCACTTT,CASSRDRNNSPLHF
NA,NA,TRBJ2-7,TRBV19,TGTGCCAGTAGTACCGGGCTAAACTACGAGCAGTACTTC,CASSTGLNYEQYF
NA,NA,TRBJ2-7,TRBV6-6,TGTGCCAGCAGTTTCCGAAGGACGGAGCAGTACTTC,CASSFRRTEQYF
once,NA,TRBJ2-1,TRBV9,TGTGCCAGCAGCGATCAAACAGGGATCGATGAGCAGTTCTTC,CASSDQTGIDEQFF
once,TRBD1,TRBJ1-5,TRBV18,TGTGCCAGCTCACAAACCGACAGGGGCAATCAGCCCCAGCATTTT,CASSQTDRGNQPQHF
once,NA,TRBJ1-2,TRBV7-8,TGTGCCAGCAGCTTAGATGCGGAGTCGTATGGCTACACCTTC,CASSLDAESYGYTF
NA,TRBD2,TRBJ2-7,TRBV4-2,TGTGCCAGCAGCCAAGAGACTAGCCCTATAGGGTACGAGCAGTACTTC,CASSQETSPIGYEQYF
NA,TRBD2,TRBJ2-3,TRBV29-1,TGCAGCGTTGAGTCGTGGGCTAGCGGGGGGGTCGCCACAGATACGCAGTATTTT,CSVESWASGGVATDTQYF
few,NA,TRBJ1-3,TRBV18,TGTGCCAGCTCCGCGCAAGACAGGTTCTCTGGAAACACCATATATTTT,CASSAQDRFSGNTIYF
NA,NA,TRBJ1-4,TRBV5-1,TGCGCCAGCAGCTTGGCCGTTAAGTCGAGTGGAGAAAAACTGTTTTTT,CASSLAVKSSGEKLFF
NA,TRBD1,TRBJ2-7,TRBV30,TGTGCCTGGAGTGCCGGGACAGGTGATTACGAGCAGTACTTC,CAWSAGTGDYEQYF
once,NA,TRBJ2-7,TRBV30,TGTGCCTGGAGGGCAGGCAACTACGAGCAGTACTTC,CAWRAGNYEQYF
large,TRBD1,TRBJ1-4,TRBV19,TGTGCCAGTAGACCGCGGGACAGGGGAGCAACTAATGAAAAACTGTTTTTT,CASRPRDRGATNEKLFF
few,TRBD2,TRBJ2-1,TRBV6-6,TGTGCCAGCAGTAGGAATAGCGGGGGGGCCCGCAATGAGCAGTTCTTC,CASSRNSGGARNEQFF